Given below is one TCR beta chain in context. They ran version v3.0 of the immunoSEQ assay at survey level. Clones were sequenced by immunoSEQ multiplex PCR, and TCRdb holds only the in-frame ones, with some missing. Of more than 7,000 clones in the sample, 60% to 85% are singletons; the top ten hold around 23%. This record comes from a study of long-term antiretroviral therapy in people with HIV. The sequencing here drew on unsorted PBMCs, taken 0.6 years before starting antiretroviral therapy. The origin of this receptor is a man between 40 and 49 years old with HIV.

The CDR3 nucleotides read TGTGCCAGCAGTTCCGAAGCAACATTCCAAGAGACCCAGTACTTC. Amino acids: CASSSEATFQETQYF. This chain uses TRBV6-5 with TRBJ2-5, with D uncertain. CDR1 and CDR2 (germline): MNHEY, SVGAGI. Trimming stripped 4 bases from V and 1 base from J, with 13 bases between. CDR3 size: 15 residues.